This T cell receptor beta chain was sequenced in a study of T cells after yellow fever vaccination. Study-level points and caveats: The CD4 and CD8 compartments had a small share of their clonotypes in common. Subsequent booster samples again held most clones from primary vaccination (roughly 95% CD4, 85% to 90% CD8).

5'RACE template switching added a universal primer site and UMIs to TCR cDNA. TCRdb passed the 5' RACE reads through MiXCR, listing each CDR3 protein once. The table includes around 320,000 distinct CDR3 sequences, 3.5% to 5% detected once. Trimming removed 6 bases at V and 6 bases at J, with 11 bases between. The CDR3 covers 12 residues. Germline CDR1 is SGHTA and CDR2 is FQGNSA. The table lists this clonotype with many counts. As yet, its antigen is unknown. The specimen was PBMCs, collected 15 days after the yellow fever booster vaccination. This clonotype was obtained from a man aged 18 to 35 who received the YFV17D yellow fever vaccine. This sequence joins TRBV7-2 and TRBJ1-1; D not resolved. CDR3 sequence (DNA): TGTGCCAGCAGGCGCCGCGAGGCTGAAGCTTTCTTT. Encoded protein: CASRRREAEAFF.